This TCR beta chain is drawn from a study of cytomegalovirus exposure and HLA in healthy donors. Findings and caveats of the study: Altogether, 164 TCR beta chains were recorded as cytomegalovirus-associated.

13 Jbeta primers and 60 Vbeta primers were used for the PCR. The table came from immunoSEQ multiplex PCR; TCRdb's copy has only in-frame clones and leaves some out. Among some 170,000 clones listed, 79% were seen once. This CDR3 spans 14 amino acids. CDR1 is LGHNT, CDR2 FRNRAP, per germline. V lost 7 bases to trimming and J lost 1 base, with 11 bases between them. Note on this clone: The antigen is undetermined.

This TCR came from a man in his forties or fifties in good health and CMV-seronegative. The specimen was PBMCs. The gene calls are TRBV12-5 and TRBJ2-1, with a weak D call TRBD2 (6 bases). CDR3 sequence (DNA): TGTGCTAGTGAGGACGGGAGTTCCTACAATGAGCAGTTCTTC. Its protein product is CASEDGSSYNEQFF.